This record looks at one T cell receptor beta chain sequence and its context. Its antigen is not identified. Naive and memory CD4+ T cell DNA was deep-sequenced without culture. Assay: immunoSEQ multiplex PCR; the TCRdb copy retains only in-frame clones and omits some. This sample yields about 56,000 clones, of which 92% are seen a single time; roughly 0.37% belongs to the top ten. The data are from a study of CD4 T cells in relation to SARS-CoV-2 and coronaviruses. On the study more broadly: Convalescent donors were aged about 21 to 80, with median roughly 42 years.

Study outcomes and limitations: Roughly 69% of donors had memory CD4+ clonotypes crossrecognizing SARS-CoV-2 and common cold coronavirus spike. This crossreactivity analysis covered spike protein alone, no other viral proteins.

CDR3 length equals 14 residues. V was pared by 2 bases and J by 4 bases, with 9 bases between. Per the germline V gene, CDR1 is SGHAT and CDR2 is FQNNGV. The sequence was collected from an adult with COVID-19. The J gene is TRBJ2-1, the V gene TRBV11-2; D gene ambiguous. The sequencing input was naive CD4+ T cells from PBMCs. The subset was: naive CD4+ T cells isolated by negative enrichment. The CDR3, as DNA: TGTGCCAGCAGCTTAACGCAGTATTACAATGAGCAGTTCTTC. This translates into CASSLTQYYNEQFF.